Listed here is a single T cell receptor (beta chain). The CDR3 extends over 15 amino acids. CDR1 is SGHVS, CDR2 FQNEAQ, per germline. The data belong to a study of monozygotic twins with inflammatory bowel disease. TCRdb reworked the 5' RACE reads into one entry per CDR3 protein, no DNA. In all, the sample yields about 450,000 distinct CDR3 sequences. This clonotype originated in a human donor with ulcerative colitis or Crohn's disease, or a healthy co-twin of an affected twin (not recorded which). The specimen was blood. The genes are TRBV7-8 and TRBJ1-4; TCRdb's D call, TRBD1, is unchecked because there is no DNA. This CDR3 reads CASSHQGTKREKLFF. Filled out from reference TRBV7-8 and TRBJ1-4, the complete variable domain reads GAGVSQSPRYKVAKRGQDVALRCDPISGHVSLFWYQQALGQGPEFLTYFQNEAQLDKSGLPSDRFFAERPEGSVSTLKIQRTQQEDSAVYLCASSHQGTKREKLFFGSGTQLSVL.